This is a list of T cell receptor beta chains from one sample in a study of radiation and T cells in renal cell carcinoma. The assay was immunoSEQ multiplex PCR, and TCRdb's table has in-frame clones only and misses some. This table has around 60,000 clones, around 78% appearing once. This specimen consisted of blood, obtained from a patient whose treatment included radiotherapy and nephrectomy. These receptors came from a man in his sixties with renal cell carcinoma. Both conserved end residues are part of each CDR3. The D gene is left open where the match is weak. Rows may omit the clone size; those that give it use once, few, many or a size class.

TRBV2,-,-,TRBJ2-5,TGTGCCAGCAGTCCAACTGGGTCCCAAGAGACCCAGTACTTC,CASSPTGSQETQYF
TRBV7-8,-,-,TRBJ1-2,TGTGCCAGCAGCTTTTATCGGGACCTAAGCCCCTCTTTTAACTATGGCTACACCTTC,CASSFYRDLSPSFNYGYTF
TRBV5-1,-,-,TRBJ1-4,TGCGCCAGCAGACGGGGATCGACTAATGAAAAACTGTTTTTT,CASRRGSTNEKLFF
TRBV30,-,-,TRBJ2-1,TGTGCCTGGAGTGGCGACAGGCAGAGCTCCTACAATGAGCAGTTCTTC,CAWSGDRQSSYNEQFF
TRBV7-9,-,-,TRBJ2-1,TGTGCCAGCAGCTTAGGAGGGAGGTCCTACAATGAGCAGTTCTTC,CASSLGGRSYNEQFF
TRBV7-2,-,TRBD1,TRBJ1-2,TGTGCCAGCAGCCTACAGGGGGCCTATGGCTACACCTTC,CASSLQGAYGYTF
TRBV5-6,-,-,TRBJ2-7,TGTGCCAGCAGCTCCGGTGTGGGACTTAAATACGAGCAGTACTTC,CASSSGVGLKYEQYF
TRBV2,-,TRBD1,TRBJ2-1,TGTGCCAGCAGTGAGGGACAGGGAGTCGGCAATGAGCAGTTCTTC,CASSEGQGVGNEQFF
TRBV4-1,-,-,TRBJ2-3,TGCGCCAGCAGCCAAGGAGTGGGGACAGATACGCAGTATTTT,CASSQGVGTDTQYF
TRBV7-2,-,-,TRBJ1-2,TGTGCCAGCAGCCGGGACTCACCCTCCTATGGCTACACCTTC,CASSRDSPSYGYTF
TRBV27,-,TRBD2,TRBJ2-5,TGTGCCAGCAGTTTCGCGGGAGTTGGGGAGACCCAGTACTTC,CASSFAGVGETQYF
TRBV19,-,-,TRBJ2-6,TGTGCCAGTAGTATTGATCTGGCCGGGGCCAACGTCCTGACTTTC,CASSIDLAGANVLTF
TRBV28,-,-,TRBJ2-1,TGTGCCAGCAGTTTGGCGAGGGGCTGGGGTGAGCAGTTCTTC,CASSLARGWGEQFF
TRBV7-9,-,-,TRBJ1-2,TGTGCCAGCAGCTTAGGGACCGGGTTGGGCTACACCTTC,CASSLGTGLGYTF
TRBV30,-,-,TRBJ2-1,TGTGCCTGGAGTCTCTCACTAGACCTAACCAATGAGCAGTTCTTC,CAWSLSLDLTNEQFF
TRBV7-2,-,-,TRBJ1-2,TGTGCCAGCAGCTTAGGAGGGTTAAACTATGGCTACACCTTC,CASSLGGLNYGYTF
TRBV9,-,-,TRBJ2-3,TGTGCCAGCAGCGTAGCGCGGGATGATACGCAGTATTTT,CASSVARDDTQYF
TRBV9,-,TRBD1,TRBJ2-1,TGTGCCAGCAGCGTAGGGACAGGGGCACCCGGGTACAATGAGCAGTTCTTC,CASSVGTGAPGYNEQFF
TRBV30,-,-,TRBJ2-1,TGTGCCCTTTCACGGTCCTACAATGAGCAGTTCTTC,CALSRSYNEQFF
TRBV30,-,TRBD1,TRBJ1-6,TGTGCCTGGAGTGTAGGGACAGTCCTCCACTTT,CAWSVGTVLHF
TRBV13,-,TRBD2,TRBJ2-3,TGTGCCAGCAGTGGACTAGCGGGGGGACAAATTAGCACAGATACGCAGTATTTT,CASSGLAGGQISTDTQYF
TRBV19,-,-,TRBJ1-3,TGTGCCAGTAGCCCCAGGGACCCGAGCTCTGGAAACACCATATATTTT,CASSPRDPSSGNTIYF
TRBV30,few,TRBD1,TRBJ1-5,TGTGCCTGGAGTCCGGGACAGCCTAGCAATCAGCCCCAGCATTTT,CAWSPGQPSNQPQHF
TRBV12-2,-,-,TRBJ1-2,TGTGCAAGTCGCTTAGCTGTGGGGAACTATGGCTACACCTTC,CASRLAVGNYGYTF
TRBV7-9,-,TRBD2,TRBJ2-1,TGTGCCAGCAGCTTACAATCAAGCGGGAGTAACTACAATGAGCAGTTCTTC,CASSLQSSGSNYNEQFF
TRBV11-1,-,-,TRBJ2-5,TGTGCCAGCAGCTTAGTAGTTTTTGACACGGAATTTCCCCAGTACTTC,CASSLVVFDTEFPQYF